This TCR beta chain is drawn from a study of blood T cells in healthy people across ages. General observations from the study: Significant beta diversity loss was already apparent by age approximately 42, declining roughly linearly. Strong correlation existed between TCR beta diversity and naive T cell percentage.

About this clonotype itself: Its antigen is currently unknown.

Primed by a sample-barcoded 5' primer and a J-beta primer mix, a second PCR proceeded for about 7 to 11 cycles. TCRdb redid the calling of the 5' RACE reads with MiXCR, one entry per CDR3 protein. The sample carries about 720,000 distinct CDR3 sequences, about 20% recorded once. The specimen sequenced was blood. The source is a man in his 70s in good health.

CDR3 nucleotide sequence: TGTGCCAGCAGCGCCTCTCGGGCTAGCACAGATACGCAGTATTTT. Amino acids: CASSASRASTDTQYF. The chain uses TRBV7-2 and TRBJ2-3; the D is unclear. Germline V gene lookup returns CDR1 SGHTA and CDR2 FQGNSA. The CDR3 totals 15 residues. V was cut by 5 bases and J by 0 bases, with 12 bases left in between.